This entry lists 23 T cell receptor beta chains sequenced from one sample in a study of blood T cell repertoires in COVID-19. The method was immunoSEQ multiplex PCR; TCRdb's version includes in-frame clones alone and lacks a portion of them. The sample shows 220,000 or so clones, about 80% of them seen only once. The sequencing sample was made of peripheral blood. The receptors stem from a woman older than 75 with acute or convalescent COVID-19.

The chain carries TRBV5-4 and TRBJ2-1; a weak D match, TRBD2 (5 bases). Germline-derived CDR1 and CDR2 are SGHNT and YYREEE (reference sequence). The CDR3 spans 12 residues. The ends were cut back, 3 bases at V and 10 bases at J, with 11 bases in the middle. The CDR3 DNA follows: TGTGCCAGCAGCTACTCCGGGGTGGAGCAGTTCTTC. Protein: CASSYSGVEQFF.

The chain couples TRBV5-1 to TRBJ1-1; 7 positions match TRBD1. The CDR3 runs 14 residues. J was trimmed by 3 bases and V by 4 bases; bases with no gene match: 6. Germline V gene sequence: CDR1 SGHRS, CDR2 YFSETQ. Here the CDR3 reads CASSVTGIDTEAFF. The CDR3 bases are TGCGCCAGCAGCGTGACAGGGATTGACACTGAAGCTTTCTTT.

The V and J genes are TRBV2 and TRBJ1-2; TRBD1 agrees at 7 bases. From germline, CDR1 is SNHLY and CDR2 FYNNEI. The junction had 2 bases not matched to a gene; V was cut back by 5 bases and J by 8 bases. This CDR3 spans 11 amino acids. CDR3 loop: CASSRGLGYTF. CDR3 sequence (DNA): TGTGCCAGCAGTAGGGGGCTCGGCTACACCTTC.

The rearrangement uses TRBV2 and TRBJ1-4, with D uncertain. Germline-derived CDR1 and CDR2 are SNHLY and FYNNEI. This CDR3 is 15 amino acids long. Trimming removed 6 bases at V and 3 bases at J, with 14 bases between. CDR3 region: CASRETGISNEKLFF. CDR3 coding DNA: TGTGCCAGCAGGGAGACCGGTATATCTAATGAAAAACTGTTTTTT.

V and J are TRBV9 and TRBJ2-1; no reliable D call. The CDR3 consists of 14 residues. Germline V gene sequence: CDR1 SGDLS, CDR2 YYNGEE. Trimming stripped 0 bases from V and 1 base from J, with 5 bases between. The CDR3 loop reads CASSVAGSYNEQFF. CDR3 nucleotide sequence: TGTGCCAGCAGCGTAGCGGGTTCCTACAATGAGCAGTTCTTC.

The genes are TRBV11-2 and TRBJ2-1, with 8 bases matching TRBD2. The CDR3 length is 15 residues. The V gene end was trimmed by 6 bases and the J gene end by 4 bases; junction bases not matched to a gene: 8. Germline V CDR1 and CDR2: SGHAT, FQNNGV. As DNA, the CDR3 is TGTGCCAGCAGTATAGCGGGGAGAGAGTACAATGAGCAGTTCTTC. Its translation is CASSIAGREYNEQFF. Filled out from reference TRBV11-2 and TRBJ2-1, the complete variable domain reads EAGVAQSPRYKIIEKRQSVAFWCNPISGHATLYWYQQILGQGPKLLIQFQNNGVVDDSQLPKDRFSAERLKGVDSTLKIQPAKLEDSAVYLCASSIAGREYNEQFFGPGTRLTVL.

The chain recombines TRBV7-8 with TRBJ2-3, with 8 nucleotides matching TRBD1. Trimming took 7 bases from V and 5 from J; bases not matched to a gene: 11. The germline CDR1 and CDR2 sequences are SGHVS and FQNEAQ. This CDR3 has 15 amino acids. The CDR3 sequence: CASNQLGQGLDTQYF. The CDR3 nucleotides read TGTGCCAGCAACCAGCTTGGACAGGGTTTAGATACGCAGTATTTT.

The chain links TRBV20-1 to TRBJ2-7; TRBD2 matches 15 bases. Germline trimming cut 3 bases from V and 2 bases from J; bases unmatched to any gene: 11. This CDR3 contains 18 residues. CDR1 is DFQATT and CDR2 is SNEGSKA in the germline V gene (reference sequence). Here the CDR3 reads CSASGRGLAGGNTYEQYF. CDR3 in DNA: TGCAGTGCTAGTGGCCGAGGACTAGCGGGGGGGAACACCTACGAGCAGTACTTC.

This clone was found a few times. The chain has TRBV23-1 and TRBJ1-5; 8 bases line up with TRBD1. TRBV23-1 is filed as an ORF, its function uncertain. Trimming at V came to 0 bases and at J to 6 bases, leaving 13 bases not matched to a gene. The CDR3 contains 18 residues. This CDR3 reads CASSQSLPPTGVSQPQHF. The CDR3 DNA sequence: TGCGCCAGCAGTCAATCCCTTCCCCCGACAGGGGTCAGTCAGCCCCAGCATTTT.

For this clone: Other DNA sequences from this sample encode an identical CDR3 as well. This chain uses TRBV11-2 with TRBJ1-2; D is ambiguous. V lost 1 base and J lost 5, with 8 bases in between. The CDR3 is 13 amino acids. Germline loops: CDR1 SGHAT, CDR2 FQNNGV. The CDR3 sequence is CASSLAREYGYTF. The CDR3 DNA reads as TGTGCCAGCAGCTTAGCCCGGGAGTATGGCTACACCTTC.

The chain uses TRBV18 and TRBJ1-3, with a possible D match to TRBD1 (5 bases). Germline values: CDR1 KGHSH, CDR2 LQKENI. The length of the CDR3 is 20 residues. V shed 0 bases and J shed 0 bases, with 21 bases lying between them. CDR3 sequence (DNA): TGTGCCAGCTCACCACCGAGCGGCGGGATCGGGGGTGGCTCTGGAAACACCATATATTTT. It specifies CASSPPSGGIGGGSGNTIYF.

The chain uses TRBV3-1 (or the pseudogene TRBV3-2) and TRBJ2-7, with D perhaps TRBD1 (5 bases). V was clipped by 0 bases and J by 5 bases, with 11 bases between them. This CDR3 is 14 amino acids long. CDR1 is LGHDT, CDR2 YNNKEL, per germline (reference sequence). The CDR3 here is CASSQDSGRNEQYF. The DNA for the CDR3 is TGTGCCAGCAGCCAAGATTCAGGGCGCAACGAGCAGTACTTC.

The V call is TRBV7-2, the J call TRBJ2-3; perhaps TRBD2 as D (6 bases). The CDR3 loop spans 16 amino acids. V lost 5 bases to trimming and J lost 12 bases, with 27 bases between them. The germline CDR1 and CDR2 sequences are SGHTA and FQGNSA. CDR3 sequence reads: CASSPRGVSGRPRQYF. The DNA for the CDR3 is TGTGCCAGCAGCCCCAGAGGGGTTAGCGGCCGCCCTAGACAGTATTTT. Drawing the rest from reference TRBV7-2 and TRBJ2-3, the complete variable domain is GAGVSQSPSNKVTEKGKDVELRCDPISGHTALYWYRQSLGQGLEFLIYFQGNSAPDKSGLPSDRFSAERTGGSVSTLTIQRTQQEDSAVYLCASSPRGVSGRPRQYFGPGTRLTVL.

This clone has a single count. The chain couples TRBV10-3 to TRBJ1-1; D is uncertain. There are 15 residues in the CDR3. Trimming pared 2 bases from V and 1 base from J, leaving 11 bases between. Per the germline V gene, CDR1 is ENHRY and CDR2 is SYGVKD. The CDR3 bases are TGTGCCATCAGTGAGCCCCCCCAGGAGAACACTGAAGCTTTCTTT. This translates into CAISEPPQENTEAFF.

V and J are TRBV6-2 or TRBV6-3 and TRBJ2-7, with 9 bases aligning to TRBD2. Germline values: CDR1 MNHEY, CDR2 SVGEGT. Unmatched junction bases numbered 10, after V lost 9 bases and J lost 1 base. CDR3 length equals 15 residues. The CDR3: CASSGRTPFSYEQYF. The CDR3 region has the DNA TGTGCCAGTAGCGGGAGAACCCCATTTTCCTACGAGCAGTACTTC.

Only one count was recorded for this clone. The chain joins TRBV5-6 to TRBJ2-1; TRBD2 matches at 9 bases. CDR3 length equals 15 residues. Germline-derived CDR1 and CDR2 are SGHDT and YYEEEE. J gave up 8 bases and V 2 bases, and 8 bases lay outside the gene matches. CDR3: CASSFGLASPHEQFF. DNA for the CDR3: TGTGCCAGCAGCTTTGGACTAGCGAGTCCCCATGAGCAGTTCTTC.

CDR3 DNA: TGTGCCAGCAGCTACGACAGGGTGGATGAGCAGTTCTTC. Its translation is CASSYDRVDEQFF. The rearrangement uses TRBV7-2 and TRBJ2-1; 7 bases are a match to TRBD1. Per the germline V gene, CDR1 is SGHTA and CDR2 is FQGNSA. Trimming at V came to 4 bases and at J to 8 bases, leaving 5 bases not matched to a gene. The CDR3 contains 13 residues.

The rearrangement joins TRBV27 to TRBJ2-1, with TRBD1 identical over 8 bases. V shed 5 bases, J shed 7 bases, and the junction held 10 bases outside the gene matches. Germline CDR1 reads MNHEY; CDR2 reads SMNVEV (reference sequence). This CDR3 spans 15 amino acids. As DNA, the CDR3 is TGTGCCAGCAGTGATTATAGGACAGGGTTGAATGAGCAGTTCTTC. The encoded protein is CASSDYRTGLNEQFF.

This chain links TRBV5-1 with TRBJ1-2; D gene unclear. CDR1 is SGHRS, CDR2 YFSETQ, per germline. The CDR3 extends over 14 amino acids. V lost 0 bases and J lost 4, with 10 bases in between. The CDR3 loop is CASSLDSGSYGYTF. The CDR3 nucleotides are TGCGCCAGCAGCTTGGACTCCGGTTCCTATGGCTACACCTTC.

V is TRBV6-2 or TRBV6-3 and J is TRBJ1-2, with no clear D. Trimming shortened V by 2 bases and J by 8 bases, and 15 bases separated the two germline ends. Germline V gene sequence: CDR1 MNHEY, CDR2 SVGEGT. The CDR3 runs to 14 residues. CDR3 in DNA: TGTGCCAGCAGTTACGAGCCTCCGTTTAAAGGCTACACCTTC. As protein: CASSYEPPFKGYTF.

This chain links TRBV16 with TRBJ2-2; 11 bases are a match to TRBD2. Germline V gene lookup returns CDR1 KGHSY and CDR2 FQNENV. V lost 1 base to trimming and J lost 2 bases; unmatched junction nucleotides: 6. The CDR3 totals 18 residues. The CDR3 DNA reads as TGTGCCAGCAGCCAATTGGTAGGGACTAGCGGCAACACCGGGGAGCTGTTTTTT. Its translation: CASSQLVGTSGNTGELFF. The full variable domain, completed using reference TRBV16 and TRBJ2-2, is GEEVAQTPKHLVRGEGQKAKLYCAPIKGHSYVFWYQQVLKNEFKFLISFQNENVFDETGMPKERFSAKCLPNSPCSLEIQATKLEDSAVYFCASSQLVGTSGNTGELFFGEGSRLTVL.

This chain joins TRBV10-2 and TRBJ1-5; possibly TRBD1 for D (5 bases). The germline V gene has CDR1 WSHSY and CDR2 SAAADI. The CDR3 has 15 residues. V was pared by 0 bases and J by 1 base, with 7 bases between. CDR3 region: CASSESGGSNQPQHF. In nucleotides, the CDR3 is TGCGCCAGCAGTGAGTCCGGGGGGAGCAATCAGCCCCAGCATTTT.

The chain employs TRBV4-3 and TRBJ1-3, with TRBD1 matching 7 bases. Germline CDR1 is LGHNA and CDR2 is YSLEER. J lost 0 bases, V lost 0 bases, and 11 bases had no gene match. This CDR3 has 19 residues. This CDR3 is CASSQDWGEAGGSGNTIYF. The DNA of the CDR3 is TGCGCCAGCAGCCAAGATTGGGGAGAGGCAGGGGGCTCTGGAAACACCATATATTTT.